This T cell receptor beta chain was documented in a study of metastatic and nonmetastatic thyroid tumors (TCRdb year 2020). General notes on the study: For patients with malignant and with benign thyroid disease, the researchers compared repertoires between peripheral blood samples and tumor or nodule tissue samples.

The library relied on PCR. For sequencing, an Illumina HiSeq 4000 was employed. The TCR beta-chain CDR3 region of each patient was profiled by high-throughput sequencing. As for the original processing: A classifier to discriminate distant-metastatic papillary thyroid cancer patients was built from CDR3 differences across clinicopathological groups. To measure repertoire diversity the researchers used the Shannon index, while the Morisita-Horn index served to gauge how similar the tumor and blood repertoires were. TCRdb reran the public reads through fastp at Q25 and MiXCR, keeping productive beta chains. TCRdb's processing, not the authors', yielded these V and J calls. The sample table lists tens of thousands of clones, around 15% of them with a count of one. Clones ranked in the top ten supply 15% to 17% of the sample. No patient had received any treatment before thyroid surgery. Using T-cell receptor beta sequencing, the researchers looked back retrospectively at clinical samples from patients, gathered between about 2011 and 2019.

V lost 5 bases and J lost 0 bases, and the count of bases not matched to a germline gene is 4. Via the germline V gene (reference sequence), CDR1 is MNHEY and CDR2 SMNVEV. From the cysteine up to the phenylalanine, the CDR3 has a length of 14 residues. CDR3 DNA is the only sequence kept; it has 42 bases, read in frame from the first base. Points the paper makes about the study in general: In both blood and tumor samples, malignant tumors were reported to have significantly higher TCR beta diversity than benign nodules.

This clone is characterized as medium-sized (0.01 to 0.1%). Its antigen has not been determined. No base qualities exist here, and no much larger clone lies one base off it. Source material: blood. This receptor chain uses TRBV27 and TRBJ2-7, and 7 junctional nucleotides match TRBD1. This sequence originates from a male donor with papillary thyroid cancer or a benign thyroid nodule (not recorded which). Some clones in this sample may be carry-over from other donors' samples. The CDR3 reads CASSPGGPSYEQYF. The base sequence is TGTGCCAGCAGTCCAGGGGGACCCTCCTACGAGCAGTACTTC.